Below are 2 T cell receptor beta chains sequenced from a single sample in a study of blood T cells in healthy people across ages. Through a sample-barcoded 5' primer and a J-beta primer mix, a second PCR was run for roughly 6 to 11 cycles. TCRdb fed the 5' RACE reads into MiXCR, producing one record per CDR3 protein. The sample consists of about 1.8 million distinct CDR3 sequences, less than 50% of them appearing once. Sequencing input: blood. These receptors were obtained from a woman between 35 and 50 years old in good health.

This chain uses TRBV4-3 with TRBJ1-5; D may be TRBD1 (5 bases). Between the trimmed V and J ends, which lost 0 bases and 3 bases, there was a span of 21 bases. The germline CDR1 and CDR2 sequences are LGHNA and YSLEER. The CDR3 has 19 amino acids. The CDR3 sequence: CASSQDDDIIVRDNQPQHF. The CDR3 DNA reads TGCGCCAGCAGCCAAGATGACGACATCATCGTCAGGGACAATCAGCCCCAGCATTTT.

The chain has TRBV7-2 and TRBJ2-5; D is tentatively TRBD1 or TRBD2 (5 bases each). Germline lookup yields CDR1 SGHTA and CDR2 FQGNSA. The CDR3 is made up of 14 amino acids. With 5 bases removed from V and 3 bases from J, the gap between germline ends came to 13 bases. CDR3 in amino acids: CASSDGTVKETQYF. The CDR3 bases are TGTGCCAGCAGCGACGGGACGGTAAAAGAGACCCAGTACTTC. Full variable domain (missing parts from reference TRBV7-2 and TRBJ2-5): GAGVSQSPSNKVTEKGKDVELRCDPISGHTALYWYRQSLGQGLEFLIYFQGNSAPDKSGLPSDRFSAERTGGSVSTLTIQRTQQEDSAVYLCASSDGTVKETQYFGPGTRLLVL.